The rows below give T cell receptor beta chains drawn from one sample of a study of cytomegalovirus exposure and HLA in healthy donors. Produced via immunoSEQ multiplex PCR; TCRdb's table is partial and in-frame only. The sample lists 150,000 to 200,000 clones, roughly 80% occurring once. Sequencing was performed on PBMCs. These receptor sequences come from a human donor in good health. Each CDR3 is given with its conserved first and last residue. D genes are given only for firm matches. The size of a clone is reported for some rows only, either as once, few or many, or as a class for expanded clones.

NA TRBJ2-1 TRBV4-2 TRBD2 CASSQRPSGGGAYNEQFF TGTGCCAGCAGCCAAAGACCATCTGGCGGGGGGGCCTACAATGAGCAGTTCTTC
NA TRBJ2-3 TRBV7-2 NA CASSFRLGSLTDTQYF TGTGCCAGCAGCTTCCGCCTTGGGAGCCTCACAGATACGCAGTATTTT
NA TRBJ2-1 TRBV11-3 NA CASSLRKRVTDMFNEQFF TGTGCCAGCAGCCTAAGAAAGAGGGTTACGGATATGTTCAATGAGCAGTTCTTC
NA TRBJ2-5 TRBV5-4 TRBD1 CASRYRDRGDQETQYF TGTGCCAGCAGATACCGGGACAGGGGCGACCAAGAGACCCAGTACTTC
NA TRBJ2-7 TRBV7-9 TRBD2 CASSSTGGEQYF TGTGCCAGCAGCTCCACGGGGGGCGAGCAGTACTTC
NA TRBJ2-7 TRBV25-1 TRBD1 CASSGGGWEQYF TGTGCCAGCAGTGGAGGGGGCTGGGAGCAGTACTTC
NA TRBJ1-3 TRBV28 NA CASSLLVTAGNTIYF TGTGCCAGCAGTTTATTAGTGACAGCCGGAAACACCATATATTTT
NA TRBJ1-1 TRBV2 NA CASRWTANTEAFF TGTGCCAGCAGGTGGACAGCGAACACTGAAGCTTTCTTT
NA TRBJ1-1 TRBV7-3 NA CASSLTSGNTEAFF TGTGCCAGCAGCTTAACGTCAGGGAACACTGAAGCTTTCTTT
NA TRBJ2-7 TRBV5-1 TRBD2 CASSLGSGVEQYF TGCGCCAGCAGCTTAGGGAGCGGGGTTGAGCAGTACTTC
few TRBJ2-5 TRBV11-3 TRBD2 CASSLAGGQETQYF TGTGCCAGCAGCTTAGCGGGGGGACAAGAGACCCAGTACTTC
NA TRBJ2-7 TRBV7-3 TRBD1 CASSLGTGTSDEQYF TGTGCCAGCAGCCTAGGGACAGGGACAAGCGACGAGCAGTACTTC
NA TRBJ2-1 TRBV6-1 TRBD1 CASSGTGASYNEQFF TGTGCCAGCAGTGGCACAGGGGCGTCCTACAATGAGCAGTTCTTC
NA TRBJ2-3 TRBV5-1 NA CASSIDPERFSTDTQYF TGCGCCAGCAGCATCGATCCGGAGAGGTTTAGCACAGATACGCAGTATTTT
NA TRBJ1-5 TRBV7-9 TRBD1 CASSFGQGFEPQHF TGTGCCAGCAGCTTCGGACAGGGGTTCGAGCCCCAGCATTTT
once TRBJ2-3 TRBV6-4 TRBD1 CASSDQDRGLAYTQYF TGTGCCAGCAGTGACCAGGACAGGGGGTTGGCCTATACGCAGTATTTT
NA TRBJ2-7 TRBV5-6 TRBD2 CASSLAGGVYEQYF TGTGCCAGCAGCTTGGCGGGGGGGGTCTACGAGCAGTACTTC
NA TRBJ1-1 TRBV6-1 NA CASSRTGAPNTEAFF TGTGCCAGCAGTCGTACAGGTGCCCCTAACACTGAAGCTTTCTTT
NA TRBJ2-7 TRBV10-1 NA CASSEPGFDHAYEQYF TGCGCCAGCAGTGAGCCGGGGTTCGACCATGCCTACGAGCAGTACTTC
NA TRBJ2-5 TRBV7-9 NA CASSPVGTTQETQYF TGTGCCAGCAGCCCCGTGGGGACAACGCAAGAGACCCAGTACTTC
NA TRBJ1-1 TRBV6-5 NA CASKKSGKVTEAFF TGTGCCAGCAAGAAATCGGGGAAAGTCACTGAAGCTTTCTTT
few TRBJ1-2 TRBV6-5 TRBD1 CASSVTGGGHGYTF TGTGCCAGCAGCGTGACAGGGGGCGGGCATGGCTACACCTTC
NA TRBJ2-7 TRBV9 TRBD1 CASSKWLGQGYEQYF TGTGCCAGCAGCAAGTGGTTGGGACAGGGCTACGAGCAGTACTTC
NA TRBJ1-2 TRBV7-9 NA CASYRSTGSRRYTF TGTGCCAGCTACCGTTCCACAGGGTCAAGGCGCTACACCTTC
NA TRBJ2-1 TRBV19 TRBD2 CASSRTGGPQNEQFF TGTGCCAGTAGTAGAACGGGGGGGCCTCAAAATGAGCAGTTCTTC
NA TRBJ2-1 TRBV15 NA CATSREGRNEQFF TGTGCCACCAGCAGAGAAGGGAGAAATGAGCAGTTCTTC
once TRBJ2-1 TRBV19 TRBD2 CASSIWLAGYNEQFF TGTGCCAGTAGTATTTGGCTAGCGGGGTACAATGAGCAGTTCTTC